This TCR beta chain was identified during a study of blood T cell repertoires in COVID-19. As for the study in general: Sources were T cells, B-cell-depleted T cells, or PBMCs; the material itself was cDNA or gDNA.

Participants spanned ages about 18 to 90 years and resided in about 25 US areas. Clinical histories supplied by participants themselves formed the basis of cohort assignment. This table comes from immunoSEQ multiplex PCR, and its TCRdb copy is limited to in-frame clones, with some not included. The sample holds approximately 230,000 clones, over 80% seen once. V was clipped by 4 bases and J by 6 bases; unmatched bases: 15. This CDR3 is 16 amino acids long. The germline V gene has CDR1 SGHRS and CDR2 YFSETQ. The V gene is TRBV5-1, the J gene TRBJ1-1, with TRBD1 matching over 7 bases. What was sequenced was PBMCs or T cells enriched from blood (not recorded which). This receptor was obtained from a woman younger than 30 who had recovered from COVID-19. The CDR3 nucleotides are TGCGCCAGCAGCGACTATACAGGGGACGCGAGGGCTGAAGCTTTCTTT. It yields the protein CASSDYTGDARAEAFF. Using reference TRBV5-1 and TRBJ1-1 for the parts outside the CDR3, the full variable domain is KAGVTQTPRYLIKTRGQQVTLSCSPISGHRSVSWYQQTPGQGLQFLFEYFSETQRNKGNFPGRFSGRQFSNSRSEMNVSTLELGDSALYLCASSDYTGDARAEAFFGQGTRLTVV.